This T cell receptor (beta chain) was sequenced during a study of blood T cell repertoires in COVID-19. On the study more broadly: The study drew acute and convalescent COVID-19 samples from the United States, Italy and Spain.

This clone was seen only a few times. Sequencing used immunoSEQ multiplex PCR; TCRdb keeps in-frame clones, though not all of them. In the table there are 150,000 to 200,000 clones, 81% of which are singletons. Germline values: CDR1 MGHRA, CDR2 YSYEKL. V was cut by 3 bases and J by 0 bases, with 9 bases left in between. This CDR3 has 16 amino acids. The sequenced sample was peripheral blood. The V gene is TRBV4-1, the J gene TRBJ2-6; D remains unclear. This TCR derives from a human donor in a cohort sampled during active COVID-19. CDR3 bases: TGCGCCAGCAGCCACGCCAGCGTCTCTGGGGCCAACGTCCTGACTTTC. It codes for CASSHASVSGANVLTF.